The clone carrying this TCR beta chain turned up a few times. Its antigen is not known. TCRdb fed the 5' RACE reads into MiXCR, producing one record per CDR3 protein. Here the sample spans 500,000 to 700,000 distinct CDR3 sequences, about a fifth being singletons. This specimen belongs to a study of T cells after yellow fever vaccination. Study conclusions and caveats: Peaking faster, on day 5 versus 15, the secondary response was nonetheless weaker.

Per germline, CDR1 SGHTA and CDR2 FQGNSA. The length of the CDR3 is 16 residues. V was clipped by 3 bases and J by 0 bases; unmatched bases: 4. The source of this sequence is a man aged 25-40 years who received the YFV17D yellow fever vaccine. The chain uses TRBV7-2 and TRBJ2-4; 8 positions match TRBD2. This material consisted of PBMCs, taken 15 days after the yellow fever booster vaccination. The CDR3 reads CASSFASGLAKNIQYF. In DNA form, the CDR3 reads TGTGCCAGCAGCTTTGCTAGCGGGTTAGCCAAAAACATTCAGTACTTC. The variable domain in full, completed from reference TRBV7-2 and TRBJ2-4, reads GAGVSQSPSNKVTEKGKDVELRCDPISGHTALYWYRQSLGQGLEFLIYFQGNSAPDKSGLPSDRFSAERTGGSVSTLTIQRTQQEDSAVYLCASSFASGLAKNIQYFGAGTRLSVL.